Detailed here is one T cell receptor (beta chain). As yet, its antigen is unknown. TCRdb processed the 5' RACE reads again and assigns one entry to each CDR3 protein, with no DNA. The listing contains 350,000 to 400,000 distinct CDR3 sequences. In germline, CDR1 is MNHEY, CDR2 SVGAGI. CDR3 length: 17 amino acids. The entry originates in a study of monozygotic twins with inflammatory bowel disease. Study conclusions and caveats: IBD patients shared fewer clonotypes with other individuals than healthy twins, especially patients with disease activity signs. Varied immunosuppressive treatments among patients may have increased repertoire variability.

Material for sequencing was blood. The J gene is TRBJ2-7, the V gene TRBV6-5; the D call from TCRdb, TRBD2, cannot be confirmed without DNA. This TCR derives from a human donor with ulcerative colitis or Crohn's disease, or a healthy co-twin of an affected twin (not recorded which). The CDR3 sequence is CASSYSSLAGLTYEQYF.